Presented here are 24 T cell receptor beta chains from one specimen sequenced in a study of shared clonotypes between healthy human individuals. Only in-frame clones appear in the TCRdb table, and some are missing; sequencing was by immunoSEQ multiplex PCR. The profile shows a few hundred thousand clones, 65% of them singletons. Source material: memory CD4+ T cells sorted from blood. The subset: CD45RA-negative fraction. Receptors were obtained from a man aged 25 to 40 in good health.

On this clone: A read error may produce the germline difference seen at one junction end. The chain joins TRBV29-1 to TRBJ1-1, with TRBD1 matching over 7 bases. CDR1 is SQVTM and CDR2 is ANQGSEA in the germline V gene. The CDR3 consists of 14 residues. Written as DNA, the CDR3 is TGCAGCGCTAGACAGGGTCATGGGAACGCTGAAGCTTTCTTT. This translates into CSARQGHGNAEAFF.

The J gene is TRBJ2-1, the V gene TRBV7-8, with D uncertain. This CDR3 has 14 amino acids. Per germline, CDR1 SGHVS and CDR2 FQNEAQ. V was cut by 2 bases and J by 4 bases, with 9 bases left in between. CDR3 loop: CASSLITAYNEQFF. As DNA, the CDR3 is TGTGCCAGCAGCTTAATCACAGCTTACAATGAGCAGTTCTTC.

The chain employs TRBV29-1 and TRBJ1-4; D gene unclear. V lost 7 bases, J lost 8 bases, and 14 bases lay in between. This CDR3 is built from 12 residues. Germline V gene data show CDR1 as SQVTM and CDR2 as ANQGSEA. The CDR3 DNA is TGCAGCGCCTTCGTCGGGGTCGAAAAACTGTTTTTT. Its translation: CSAFVGVEKLFF.

CDR3 sequence (DNA): TGTGCCAGCAGCTCCCTAGCGGGAGTTCCCGAGCAGTACTTC. Translating it yields CASSSLAGVPEQYF. V usage is TRBV7-9 and J usage is TRBJ2-7; TRBD2 matches 10 bases. Germline CDR1 and CDR2: SEHNR and FQNEAQ (reference sequence). The CDR3 length is 14 residues. Unmatched junction bases numbered 6, after V lost 4 bases and J lost 6 bases. The full variable domain, with the rest looked up from reference TRBV7-9 and TRBJ2-7, is DTGVSQNPRHKITKRGQNVTFRCDPISEHNRLYWYRQTLGQGPEFLTYFQNEAQLEKSRLLSDRFSAERPKGSFSTLEIQRTEQGDSAMYLCASSSLAGVPEQYFGPGTRLTVT.

This clone appeared a single time. The J gene is TRBJ2-2, the V gene TRBV7-7; no firm D call. The CDR3 runs to 12 residues. Germline-derived CDR1 and CDR2 are SSHAT and FNYEAQ (reference sequence). V lost 3 bases and J 7 bases, leaving 6 bases between the germline ends. The CDR3 DNA reads as TGTGCCAGCAGCTTCTCGGGCGGGGAGCTGTTTTTT. Encoded protein: CASSFSGGELFF.

In its sample, this clone was seen once. The V call is TRBV7-3, the J call TRBJ1-5, with D maybe TRBD1 (6 bases). Per germline, CDR1 SGHTA and CDR2 FQGTGA. The CDR3 runs to 14 residues. V lost 0 bases and J 9 bases, leaving 12 bases between the germline ends. In DNA, the CDR3 is TGTGCCAGCAGCTTAACAGGGGGGGAAGGGCCCCAGCATTTT. It translates to CASSLTGGEGPQHF.

The CDR3, as DNA: TGTGCAAGTCGCTTAGGTACCCAGCGGGAGACAGATACGCAGTATTTT. The encoded protein is CASRLGTQRETDTQYF. The chain uses TRBV12-2 and TRBJ2-3; TRBD2 is the table's D call and was not checked against the DNA. TRBV12-2 is an annotated pseudogene. The CDR3 has 16 amino acids.

The chain is built from TRBV11-3 and TRBJ2-1, with 11 bases that match TRBD2. The CDR3 is 17 residues long. Unmatched junction bases numbered 5, after V lost 1 base and J lost 3 bases. Per germline, CDR1 SGHNT and CDR2 YENEEA. CDR3 in DNA: TGTGCCAGCAGCTTAGGCCCTACTAGCGGGAGCTACAATGAGCAGTTCTTC. This translates into CASSLGPTSGSYNEQFF.

The CDR3 DNA sequence: TGTGCCAGCTCACCAACGGCAGGGCAAGAGACCCAGTACTTC. It is translated as CASSPTAGQETQYF. The chain links TRBV18 to TRBJ2-5, with D maybe TRBD1 (5 bases). This CDR3 is 14 amino acids long. Between the trimmed V and J ends, which lost 2 bases and 2 bases, there was a span of 9 bases. CDR1 KGHSH and CDR2 LQKENI come from the germline V gene.

The chain carries TRBV11-2 and TRBJ2-5; D unclear. Germline V gives CDR1 SGHAT, CDR2 FQNNGV. CDR3 size: 13 residues. Trimming removed 5 bases at V and 3 bases at J, with 10 bases between. The CDR3 here is CASSHQIEETQYF. DNA of the CDR3: TGTGCCAGCAGCCACCAAATCGAAGAGACCCAGTACTTC.

This clone was recorded once. This chain uses TRBV5-1 with TRBJ2-1; no clear D gene. The germline V and J ends were trimmed by 1 base and 3 bases, with 11 bases remaining between them. Germline V gene lookup returns CDR1 SGHRS and CDR2 YFSETQ. The CDR3 loop spans 15 amino acids. CDR3: CASSLQAPHYNEQFF. CDR3 sequence (DNA): TGCGCCAGCAGCTTGCAGGCCCCGCACTACAATGAGCAGTTCTTC.

The J gene is TRBJ2-1, the V gene TRBV9, with 11 bases aligning to TRBD2. CDR3 length equals 16 residues. CDR1 is SGDLS, CDR2 YYNGEE, per germline. V shed 7 bases, J shed 4 bases, and the junction held 10 bases outside the gene matches. The CDR3 here is CASDSYGTSGYNEQFF. The CDR3 region has the DNA TGTGCCAGCGACTCCTATGGGACTAGCGGATACAATGAGCAGTTCTTC.

The chain recombines TRBV18 with TRBJ1-1; 11 bases match TRBD1. The CDR3 spans 17 residues. Unmatched junction bases numbered 5, after V lost 2 bases and J lost 0 bases. CDR1 KGHSH and CDR2 LQKENI come from the germline V gene. The CDR3 protein is CASSPGQGATMNTEAFF. CDR3 DNA sequence: TGTGCCAGCTCACCAGGACAGGGGGCTACTATGAACACTGAAGCTTTCTTT. The full variable domain, its missing parts supplied by reference TRBV18 and TRBJ1-1, is NAGVMQNPRHLVRRRGQEARLRCSPMKGHSHVYWYRQLPEEGLKFMVYLQKENIIDESGMPKERFSAEFPKEGPSILRIQQVVRGDSAAYFCASSPGQGATMNTEAFFGQGTRLTVV.

The chain couples TRBV7-8 to TRBJ2-5; 10 positions agree with TRBD2. Trimming cost V 5 bases and J 5 bases; bases outside gene matches: 23. The germline V gene encodes CDR1 SGHVS and CDR2 FQNEAQ. The CDR3 totals 20 residues. CDR3 sequence (DNA): TGTGCCAGCAGCCCCACCCGTTTGGGACTAGCGAAACAACCCTACGAGACCCAGTACTTC. This translates into CASSPTRLGLAKQPYETQYF.

The chain recombines TRBV25-1 with TRBJ2-7; D might be TRBD2 (6 bases). V lost 5 bases, J lost 0 bases, and 14 bases lay in between. This CDR3 contains 15 residues. CDR1 and CDR2 from the germline V gene are MGHDK and SYGVNS. The CDR3 DNA reads TGTGCCAGCAGTTGGGGAGGTGCGGGCTCCTACGAGCAGTACTTC. Its translation: CASSWGGAGSYEQYF.

This clone was picked up many times. The V gene is TRBV5-4, the J gene TRBJ2-3; 8 bases align to TRBD2. Germline CDR1 reads SGHNT; CDR2 reads YYREEE (reference sequence). V was clipped by 1 base and J by 8 bases; unmatched bases: 6. This CDR3 comprises 14 residues. The CDR3 reads CASSLLAGGVTQYF. DNA for the CDR3: TGTGCCAGCAGCTTGTTGGCGGGAGGCGTTACGCAGTATTTT.

The chain uses TRBV5-6 and TRBJ2-3; 8 bases are shared with TRBD2. This CDR3 is 16 amino acids long. Trimming removed 0 bases from V and 6 bases from J; junction bases left unmatched: 9. The V gene's germline CDR1 is SGHDT and CDR2 YYEEEE. CDR3 nucleotides: TGTGCCAGCAGCTTGGACGGGAGGGCGGGAGCGGATACGCAGTATTTT. Translated: CASSLDGRAGADTQYF.

The chain uses TRBV2 and TRBJ1-2, with 10 bases lining up with TRBD1. The CDR3 sequence is 14 residues long. CDR1 and CDR2 (germline): SNHLY, FYNNEI. Losses at the gene ends were 2 bases for V and 6 bases for J; bases not matched to a gene: 3. CDR3 in DNA: TGTGCCAGCAGTGAATCGACAGGGGGCGATGGCTACACCTTC. It encodes CASSESTGGDGYTF. Combining the CDR3 with reference TRBV2 and TRBJ1-2 gives the whole variable domain EPEVTQTPSHQVTQMGQEVILRCVPISNHLYFYWYRQILGQKVEFLVSFYNNEISEKSEIFDDQFSVERPDGSNFTLKIRSTKLEDSAMYFCASSESTGGDGYTFGSGTRLTVV.

The V call is TRBV11-2, the J call TRBJ2-5; 9 nucleotides align to TRBD2. In germline, CDR1 is SGHAT, CDR2 FQNNGV. The CDR3 has 14 residues. V was clipped by 6 bases and J by 2 bases; unmatched bases: 4. The CDR3 nucleotides are TGTGCCAGCAGAGAGGCGGGAGGGCAAGAGACCCAGTACTTC. This codes for CASREAGGQETQYF.

The gene calls are TRBV18 and TRBJ1-4; D not resolved. Trimming shortened V by 3 bases and J by 5 bases, and 10 bases separated the two germline ends. There are 14 residues in the CDR3. Germline CDR1 and CDR2: KGHSH and LQKENI. The CDR3 protein is CASSPAALNEKLFF. The CDR3, as DNA: TGTGCCAGCTCACCGGCGGCCCTAAATGAAAAACTGTTTTTT.

V is TRBV6-1 and J is TRBJ1-2; D is undetermined. The ends were cut back, 10 bases at V and 4 bases at J, with 16 bases in the middle. CDR3 size: 13 residues. Germline CDR1 and CDR2: MNHNS and SASEGT. The CDR3 protein is CATPRGRSYGYTF. Written as DNA, the CDR3 is TGTGCCACCCCCCGGGGTCGATCCTATGGCTACACCTTC.

The chain joins TRBV5-1 to TRBJ2-7, with 8 bases identical to TRBD2. The V gene's germline CDR1 is SGHRS and CDR2 YFSETQ. This CDR3 has 14 residues. Trimming at V came to 2 bases and at J to 4 bases, leaving 5 bases not matched to a gene. This CDR3 reads CASSFGREAYEQYF. As DNA, the CDR3 is TGCGCCAGCAGCTTTGGGCGGGAGGCTTACGAGCAGTACTTC.

The chain is built from TRBV18 and TRBJ2-1; D perhaps matches TRBD1 (5 bases). The V gene's germline CDR1 is KGHSH and CDR2 LQKENI. The CDR3 has 15 amino acids. The V end was cut by 2 bases, the J end by 7 bases, with 15 bases between. The CDR3 DNA sequence: TGTGCCAGCTCACCAGGCGGACCAGGGCTGAATGAGCAGTTCTTC. This sequence encodes CASSPGGPGLNEQFF. The whole variable domain, filled in from reference TRBV18 and TRBJ2-1, reads NAGVMQNPRHLVRRRGQEARLRCSPMKGHSHVYWYRQLPEEGLKFMVYLQKENIIDESGMPKERFSAEFPKEGPSILRIQQVVRGDSAAYFCASSPGGPGLNEQFFGPGTRLTVL.

J is TRBJ1-1 and V is TRBV5-1, with 7 nucleotides matching TRBD1. The V gene's germline CDR1 is SGHRS and CDR2 YFSETQ. The V gene end was trimmed by 4 bases and the J gene end by 0 bases; junction bases not matched to a gene: 6. CDR3 length equals 15 residues. CDR3 nucleotides: TGCGCCAGCAGCCACAAGGGGGCGATGAACACTGAAGCTTTCTTT. It is translated as CASSHKGAMNTEAFF.